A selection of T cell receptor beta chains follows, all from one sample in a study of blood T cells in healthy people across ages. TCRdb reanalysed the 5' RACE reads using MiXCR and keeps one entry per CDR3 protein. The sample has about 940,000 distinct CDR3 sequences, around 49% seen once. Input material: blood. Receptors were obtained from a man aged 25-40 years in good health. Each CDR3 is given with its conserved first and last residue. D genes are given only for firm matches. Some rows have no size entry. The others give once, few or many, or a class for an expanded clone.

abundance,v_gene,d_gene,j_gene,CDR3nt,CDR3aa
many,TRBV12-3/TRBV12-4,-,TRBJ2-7,TGTGCCAGCAGTTGGCCATCCTCCTACGAGCAGTACTTC,CASSWPSSYEQYF
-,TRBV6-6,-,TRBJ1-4,TGTGCCAGCAGTCGCACCGAGGCAGGGAATGAAAAACTGTTTTTT,CASSRTEAGNEKLFF
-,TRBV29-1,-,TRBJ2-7,TGCAGCGTTGAGACCAGAATTTCCTACGAGCAGTACTTC,CSVETRISYEQYF
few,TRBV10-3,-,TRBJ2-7,TGTGCCACAGGGCCCACCATATACGAGCAGTACTTC,CATGPTIYEQYF
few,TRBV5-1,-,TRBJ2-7,TGCGCCAGCAGAGGGTCTTCAACCTCCGAGCAGTACTTC,CASRGSSTSEQYF
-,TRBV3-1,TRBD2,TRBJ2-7,TGTGCCAGCAGCCCGTTCTTCCGGGGGGGTACCTACGAGCAGTACTTC,CASSPFFRGGTYEQYF
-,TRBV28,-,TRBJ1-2,TGTGCCAGCAGCCGACAGAGATCTAACTATGGCTACACCTTC,CASSRQRSNYGYTF
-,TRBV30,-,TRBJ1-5,TGTGCCTGGAGTCGGACAGTCAATCAGCCCCAGCATTTT,CAWSRTVNQPQHF
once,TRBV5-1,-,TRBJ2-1,TGCGCCAGCAGCTTGGGACAGGACTTTAATGAGCAGTTCTTC,CASSLGQDFNEQFF
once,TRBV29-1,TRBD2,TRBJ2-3,TGCAGCGTTGTGGGGAATGAACCGGGACTAGGCCTAGATACGCAGTATTTT,CSVVGNEPGLGLDTQYF
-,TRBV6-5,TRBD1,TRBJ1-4,TGTGCCAGCAGCCACCGGGACAGGACTAATGAAAAACTGTTTTTT,CASSHRDRTNEKLFF
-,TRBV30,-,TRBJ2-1,TGTACCTGGACCTTCTACAATGAGCAGTTCTTC,CTWTFYNEQFF
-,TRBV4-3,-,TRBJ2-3,TGCGCCAGCAGCCAGGGAACGACTACCCTTGGGGATACGCAGTATTTT,CASSQGTTTLGDTQYF
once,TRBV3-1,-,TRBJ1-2,TGTGCCAGCAGCCAAAGCGACAGTAACTATGGCTACACCTTC,CASSQSDSNYGYTF
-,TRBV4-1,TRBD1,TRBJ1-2,TGCGCCAGCAGCCACCCGGACAGGGACGGCGATGGCTACACCTTC,CASSHPDRDGDGYTF
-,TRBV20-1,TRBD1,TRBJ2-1,TGCAGTGCTAGCAGGGGGCTTGAGCAGTTCTTC,CSASRGLEQFF
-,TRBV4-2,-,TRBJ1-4,TGTGCCAGCAGCCCGCTACTCGGGGCTACGGGTGAAAAACTGTTTTTT,CASSPLLGATGEKLFF
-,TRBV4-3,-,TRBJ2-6,TGCGCCAGCAACGACAGAGGGTCCAGCTCTGGGGCCAACGTCCTGACTTTC,CASNDRGSSSGANVLTF
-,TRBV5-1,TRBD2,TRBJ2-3,TGCGCCAGCGGAAGCGGGGAGAGCACAGATACGCAGTATTTT,CASGSGESTDTQYF
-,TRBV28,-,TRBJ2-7,TGTGCCAGCAGCCGGGCTCCGGGAATCCGCCAGCAGTACTTC,CASSRAPGIRQQYF
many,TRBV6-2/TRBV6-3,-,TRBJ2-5,TGTGCCAGCAGCGGCTCGGGGGAAGTAGAGACCCAGTACTTC,CASSGSGEVETQYF
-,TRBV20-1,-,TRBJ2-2,TGCAGTGCTAGAGATACCATCCATAACACCGGGGAGCTGTTTTTT,CSARDTIHNTGELFF
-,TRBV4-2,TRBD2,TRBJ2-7,TGTGCCAGCAGCCAAGCGTCTGTATTAGCGGGGGGGCCGGTCGAGCAGTACTTC,CASSQASVLAGGPVEQYF
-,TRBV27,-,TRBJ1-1,TGTGCCAGCAGCCTCAGCCTTAGGGGCCTCTCAGGGAGGAACACTGAAGCTTTCTTT,CASSLSLRGLSGRNTEAFF
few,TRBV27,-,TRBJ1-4,TGTGCCAGCAGCCCCGGGACTCGCCCGACTAATGAAAAACTGTTTTTT,CASSPGTRPTNEKLFF
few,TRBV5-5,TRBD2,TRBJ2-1,TGTGCCAGCAGCTTGGTACTAGCGGGGATCATTGATGAGCAGTTCTTC,CASSLVLAGIIDEQFF
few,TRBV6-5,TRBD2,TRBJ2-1,TGTGCCAGCAGTTACTCGTCACTAGCGGGGGGCGAAAGCTCCTACAATGAGCAGTTCTTC,CASSYSSLAGGESSYNEQFF
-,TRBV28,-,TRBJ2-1,TGTGCCAGCAGTACCCCTGGCGCAAGCTCCTACAATGAGCAGTTCTTC,CASSTPGASSYNEQFF
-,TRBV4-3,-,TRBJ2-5,TGCGCCAGCAGCCGCTCTTCTGGGTTAGGTGAGACCCAGTACTTC,CASSRSSGLGETQYF
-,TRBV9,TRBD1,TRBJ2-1,TGTGCCAGCAGCGCCCCTGTCCGGGACAGGGCTAACAATGAGCAGTTCTTC,CASSAPVRDRANNEQFF
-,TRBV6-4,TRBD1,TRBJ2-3,TGTGCCGGCAGTGACTCGACAGGGGGCACAGAGACGCAGTATTTT,CAGSDSTGGTETQYF
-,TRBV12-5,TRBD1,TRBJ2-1,TGTGCTAGTGGTTCCGTCCGAGGGGGCGCGAGGAATGAGCAGTTCTTC,CASGSVRGGARNEQFF
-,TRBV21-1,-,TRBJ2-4,TGTGCCAGCAGCAAAGCCACCCGGGGACTAGCGAACATTCAGTACTTC,CASSKATRGLANIQYF
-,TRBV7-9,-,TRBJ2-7,TGTGCCAGCAGCTTAAGGGCTGAGCAATCACAGTACTTC,CASSLRAEQSQYF
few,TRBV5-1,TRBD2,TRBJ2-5,TGCGCCAGCAGCCCGCGGGGGAACCAAGAGACCCAGTACTTC,CASSPRGNQETQYF
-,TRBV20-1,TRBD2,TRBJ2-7,TGCAGTGCTCTAACTCAGGGACTAGCGGAGCCCTACGAGCAGTACTTC,CSALTQGLAEPYEQYF
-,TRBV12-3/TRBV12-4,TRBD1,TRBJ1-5,TGTGCCAGCAGTGGACAGGATCGGCGCAATCAGCCCCAGCATTTT,CASSGQDRRNQPQHF
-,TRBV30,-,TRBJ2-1,TGTGCCTGGAGTGGGGTCTATGAGCAGTTCTTC,CAWSGVYEQFF
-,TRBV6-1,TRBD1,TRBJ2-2,TGTGCCAGCAGCACAGGGGTCACCGGGGAGCTGTTTTTT,CASSTGVTGELFF
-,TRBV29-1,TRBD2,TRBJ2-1,TGCAGCGTTCAGAGGGGTCATAGCGGGGCAAGCTCCTACAATGAGCAGTTCTTC,CSVQRGHSGASSYNEQFF
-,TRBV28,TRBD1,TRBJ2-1,TGTGCCAGCAGTTTAACGGGATTTGGGTCAGGGGGAAATGTTGGCGATGAGCAGTTCTTC,CASSLTGFGSGGNVGDEQFF
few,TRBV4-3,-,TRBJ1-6,TGCGCCAGCAGCCAAGTAATGGATTCACCCCTCCACTTT,CASSQVMDSPLHF
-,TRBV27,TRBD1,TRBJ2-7,TGTGCCAGCAGTTTCCTTTCGACAGGGGGCTACGAGCAGTACTTC,CASSFLSTGGYEQYF
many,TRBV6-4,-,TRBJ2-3,TGTGCCAGCAGTGCCGGGGTCAGCACAGATACGCAGTATTTT,CASSAGVSTDTQYF
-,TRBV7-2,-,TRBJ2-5,TGTGCCAGCAGCTTAGACATGGGGGAGCAGTACTTC,CASSLDMGEQYF
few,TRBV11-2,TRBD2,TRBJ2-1,TGTGCCAGCAGCCCCTCTAGCGGGGGGGGATACAATGAGCAGTTCTTC,CASSPSSGGGYNEQFF
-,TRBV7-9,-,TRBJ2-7,TGTGCCAGCAGCCCGGACGAGCAGTACTTC,CASSPDEQYF
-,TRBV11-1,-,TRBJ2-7,TGTGCCAGCAGCGGGGGCCGTACCTACGAGCAGTACTTC,CASSGGRTYEQYF
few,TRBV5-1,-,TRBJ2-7,TGCGCCAGCGCGATATTAAGTGGGAATTCCTACGAGCAGTACTTC,CASAILSGNSYEQYF
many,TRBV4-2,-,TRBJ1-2,TGTGCCAGCAGCCATGAATACCTGGACAGCGATGGCTACACCTTC,CASSHEYLDSDGYTF
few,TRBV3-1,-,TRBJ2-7,TGTGCCAGCAGCCAAGAAGGTGTTTCCTCCTACGAGCAGTACTTC,CASSQEGVSSYEQYF
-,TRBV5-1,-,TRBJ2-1,TGCGCCAGCATTGAGGGGGGGGCGAGGAATGAGCAGTTCTTC,CASIEGGARNEQFF
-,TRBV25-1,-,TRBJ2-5,TGTGCCAGCAGTGAGTCAAGAGGGCAACCCCAAGAGACCCAGTACTTC,CASSESRGQPQETQYF
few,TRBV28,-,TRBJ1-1,TGTGCCAGCACCCCTGGAGGGTGGACTGAAGCTTTCTTT,CASTPGGWTEAFF
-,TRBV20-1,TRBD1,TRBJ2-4,TGCAGTGCTATACAGGGGGTAGCCAAAAACATTCAGTACTTC,CSAIQGVAKNIQYF
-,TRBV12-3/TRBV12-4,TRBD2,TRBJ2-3,TGTGCCAGCAGTTTAAGGCTAGCGGTCAGCACAGATACGCAGTATTTT,CASSLRLAVSTDTQYF
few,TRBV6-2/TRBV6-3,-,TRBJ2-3,TGTGCCAGCAGTCGGGACAGGCCCTTGGCGGGGGCCACAGATACGCAGTATTTT,CASSRDRPLAGATDTQYF
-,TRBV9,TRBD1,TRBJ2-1,TGTGCCAGCAGCGAGCAGACAGGGACGGATGAGCAGTTCTTC,CASSEQTGTDEQFF
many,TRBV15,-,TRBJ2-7,TGTGCCACCAGCAGAGATTTCGGGAGAGGCTCCTACGAGCAGTACTTC,CATSRDFGRGSYEQYF
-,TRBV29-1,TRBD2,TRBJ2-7,TGCAGCGTGGTCCAGGGCGGGGGATCCGAGCAGTACTTC,CSVVQGGGSEQYF